This is a list of T cell receptor beta chains from one sample in a study of cytotoxic CD8 clonotypes in ibrutinib-treated CLL. Data came from immunoSEQ multiplex PCR; TCRdb stores just in-frame clones and leaves some out. The sample holds 150,000 to 200,000 clones, about 72% seen once. Sequencing used PBMCs, obtained after 24 months of ibrutinib treatment. The receptors come from a human donor with chronic lymphocytic leukemia. The CDR3 runs from the conserved cysteine through the conserved F or W. A D gene is named only where the DNA matches it firmly. The size field is filled for only some rows; it gives once, few, many or a size class.

abundance,j_gene,v_gene,d_gene,CDR3aa,CDR3nt
-,TRBJ2-1,TRBV5-1,-,CASSRGQSYNEQFF,TGCGCCAGCAGCCGAGGACAATCCTACAATGAGCAGTTCTTC
few,TRBJ2-2,TRBV7-9,-,CASSLVGRVGGELFF,TGTGCCAGCAGCTTAGTTGGCCGCGTTGGCGGGGAGCTGTTTTTT
once,TRBJ2-7,TRBV10-3,TRBD2,CAIAASGRLYSYEQYF,TGTGCCATCGCGGCCAGCGGGAGGCTCTACTCCTACGAGCAGTACTTC
-,TRBJ1-2,TRBV27,-,CASSLWGRGGYTF,TGTGCCAGCAGTTTGTGGGGACGAGGAGGCTACACCTTC
-,TRBJ1-1,TRBV18,TRBD1,CASSLGQKNTEAFF,TGTGCCAGCTCACTGGGACAGAAGAACACTGAAGCTTTCTTT
-,TRBJ2-3,TRBV5-1,-,CASSLGQATDTQYF,TGCGCCAGCAGCTTAGGGCAGGCCACGGATACGCAGTATTTT
-,TRBJ1-3,TRBV6-1,TRBD1,CASTKGANTGNTIYF,TGTGCCAGCACGAAGGGGGCTAATACAGGAAACACCATATATTTT
-,TRBJ2-3,TRBV7-2,-,CASSRRRLTGTDTQYF,TGTGCCAGCAGCCGACGAAGGTTGACAGGCACAGATACGCAGTATTTT
-,TRBJ1-5,TRBV5-1,-,CASSLQIEDQPQHF,TGCGCCAGCAGTTTACAAATCGAGGATCAGCCCCAGCATTTT
few,TRBJ1-1,TRBV5-1,-,CASSRSQGPVEAFF,TGCGCCAGCAGCAGGTCGCAGGGGCCTGTCGAAGCTTTCTTT
-,TRBJ1-5,TRBV28,-,CASSFGKQPQHF,TGTGCCAGCAGTTTTGGAAAGCAGCCCCAGCATTTT
-,TRBJ2-7,TRBV6-6,-,CASRQGEYEQYF,TGTGCCAGCAGGCAAGGGGAATACGAGCAGTACTTC
-,TRBJ2-7,TRBV7-3,-,CASSFGTGTHYEQYF,TGTGCCAGCAGCTTCGGCACCGGGACACACTACGAGCAGTACTTC
-,TRBJ2-3,TRBV19,TRBD1,CASWQRVGTGDTQYF,TGTGCCAGTTGGCAGAGGGTTGGGACAGGAGATACGCAGTATTTT
-,TRBJ2-5,TRBV11-1,-,CASSTRRGETQYF,TGTGCCAGCAGCACTAGAAGAGGAGAGACCCAGTACTTC
many,TRBJ2-1,TRBV7-9,-,CASSPGIHNEQFF,TGTGCCAGCAGCCCCGGGATCCACAATGAGCAGTTCTTC
-,TRBJ2-3,TRBV11-2,-,CASSHPGRGDTQYF,TGTGCCAGCAGCCACCCAGGAAGAGGAGATACGCAGTATTTT
-,TRBJ2-7,TRBV7-9,-,CASSSQLYEQYF,TGTGCCAGCAGCTCGCAGCTATACGAGCAGTACTTC
-,TRBJ2-3,TRBV6-5,-,CASSYSGSGGYTQYF,TGTGCCAGCAGTTACTCGGGTAGCGGAGGATATACGCAGTATTTT
-,TRBJ2-1,TRBV19,-,CASSTPQGYSSYNEQFF,TGTGCCAGTAGCACACCACAGGGATATAGCTCCTACAATGAGCAGTTCTTC
few,TRBJ2-7,TRBV15,-,CATSRVRTITSEQYF,TGTGCCACCAGCAGAGTCAGGACCATTACGTCCGAGCAGTACTTC
few,TRBJ1-2,TRBV27,TRBD1,CASSLSDRKLSGYTF,TGTGCCAGCAGTTTATCGGACAGGAAATTGAGTGGCTACACCTTC
few,TRBJ2-5,TRBV30,-,CAWSVVSSWETQYF,TGTGCCTGGAGTGTAGTGTCTAGCTGGGAGACCCAGTACTTC
-,TRBJ2-7,TRBV5-6,-,CASSLAAGAYEQYF,TGTGCCAGCAGCTTGGCCGCGGGTGCCTACGAGCAGTACTTC
once,TRBJ2-7,TRBV30,-,CAWSVVYEQYF,TGTGCCTGGAGCGTAGTCTACGAGCAGTACTTC
-,TRBJ2-1,TRBV7-9,-,CASLDTEFYNEQFF,TGTGCCAGCTTGGACACTGAATTCTACAATGAGCAGTTCTTC
-,TRBJ1-4,TRBV28,-,CASSFSEKLFF,TGTGCCAGCAGTTTCAGTGAAAAACTGTTTTTT